This T cell receptor beta chain was sequenced during a study of blood T cells in healthy people across ages. Whole-study results and caveats: A strong correlation between TCR beta diversity and naive T cell percentage was seen. PBMC samples, being unsorted, prevented any conclusive comparison of naive and antigen-experienced cells.

With respect to this clonotype: What it binds is not known.

Combining a sample-barcoded 5' primer with a J-beta primer mix, a second PCR ran for about 6 to 12 cycles. The template-switch adaptor was a 5' adaptor with 12 random nucleotides. It tagged each cDNA molecule. One entry per CDR3 protein, called by TCRdb with MiXCR from the 5' RACE reads. The sample contains more than 1,400,000 distinct CDR3 sequences, around 39% of which appear only once. This CDR3 contains 14 residues. Trimming pared 6 bases from V and 4 bases from J, leaving 13 bases between. Germline loops: CDR1 SNHLY, CDR2 FYNNEI. Healthy Caucasians from Russia aged roughly 6 to 95 served as donors.

This receptor was identified in a young woman in good health. Sequencing was done on a sample of blood. The gene calls are TRBV2 and TRBJ1-5, with D maybe TRBD1 (5 bases). The CDR3 DNA sequence: TGTGCCAGCAGCACTCAGGGAGGAAATCAGCCCCAGCATTTT. The encoded protein is CASSTQGGNQPQHF.